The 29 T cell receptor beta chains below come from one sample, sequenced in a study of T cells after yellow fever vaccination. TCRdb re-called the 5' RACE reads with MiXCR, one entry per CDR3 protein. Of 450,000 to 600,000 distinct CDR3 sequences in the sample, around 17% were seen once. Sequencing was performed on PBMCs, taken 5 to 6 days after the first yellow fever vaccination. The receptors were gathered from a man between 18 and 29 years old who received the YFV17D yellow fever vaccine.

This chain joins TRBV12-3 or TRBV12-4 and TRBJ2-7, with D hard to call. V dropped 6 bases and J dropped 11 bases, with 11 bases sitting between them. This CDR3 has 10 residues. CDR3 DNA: TGTGCCAGCAGCCTCCCCCCTAAGTACGTC. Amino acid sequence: CASSLPPKYV.

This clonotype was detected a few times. CDR3 DNA: TGTGCCAGCAGCTTAGTCGGACTACCCGGGGAGCTGTTTTTT. Amino acid sequence: CASSLVGLPGELFF. The chain recombines TRBV7-2 with TRBJ2-2; TRBD2 might be the D (6 bases). This CDR3 comprises 14 residues. V was pared by 1 base and J by 6 bases, with 9 bases between. Germline V gene data show CDR1 as SGHTA and CDR2 as FQGNSA.

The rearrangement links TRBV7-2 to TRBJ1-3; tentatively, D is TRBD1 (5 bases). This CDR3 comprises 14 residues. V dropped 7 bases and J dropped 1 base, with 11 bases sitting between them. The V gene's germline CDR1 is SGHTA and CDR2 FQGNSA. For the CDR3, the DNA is TGTGCCAGCACTCGGCCAGGGTCTGGAAACACCATATATTTT. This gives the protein CASTRPGSGNTIYF.

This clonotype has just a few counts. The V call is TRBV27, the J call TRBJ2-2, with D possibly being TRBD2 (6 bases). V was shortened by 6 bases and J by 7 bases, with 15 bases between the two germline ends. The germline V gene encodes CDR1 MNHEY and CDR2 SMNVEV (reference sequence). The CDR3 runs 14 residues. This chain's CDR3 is CASSLSWGVGELFF. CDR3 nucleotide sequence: TGTGCCAGCAGCCTCTCTTGGGGGGTCGGGGAGCTGTTTTTT.

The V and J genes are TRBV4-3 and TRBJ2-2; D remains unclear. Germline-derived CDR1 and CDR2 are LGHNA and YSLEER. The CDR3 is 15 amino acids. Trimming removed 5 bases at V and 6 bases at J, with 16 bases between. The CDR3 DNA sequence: TGCGCCAGCAGCTCTCAAAGTCAGAGCGCCGGGGAGCTGTTTTTT. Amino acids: CASSSQSQSAGELFF.

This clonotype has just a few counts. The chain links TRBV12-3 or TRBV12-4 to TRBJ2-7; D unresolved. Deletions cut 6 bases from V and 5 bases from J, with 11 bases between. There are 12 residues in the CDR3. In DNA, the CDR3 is TGTGCCAGCAGCTACATGGAAAACGAGCAGTACGTC. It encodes CASSYMENEQYV.

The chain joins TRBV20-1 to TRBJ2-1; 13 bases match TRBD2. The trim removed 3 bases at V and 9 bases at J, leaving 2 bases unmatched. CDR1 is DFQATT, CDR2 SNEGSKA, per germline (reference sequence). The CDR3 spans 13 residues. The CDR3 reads CSARTSGGFEQFF. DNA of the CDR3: TGCAGTGCTAGGACTAGCGGGGGGTTTGAGCAGTTCTTC.

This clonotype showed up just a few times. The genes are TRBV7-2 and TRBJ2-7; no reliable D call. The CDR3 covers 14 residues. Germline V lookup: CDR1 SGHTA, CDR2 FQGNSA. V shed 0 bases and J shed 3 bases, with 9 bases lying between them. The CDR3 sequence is CASSLAGQVYEQYF. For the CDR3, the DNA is TGTGCCAGCAGCTTAGCCGGGCAAGTCTACGAGCAGTACTTC.

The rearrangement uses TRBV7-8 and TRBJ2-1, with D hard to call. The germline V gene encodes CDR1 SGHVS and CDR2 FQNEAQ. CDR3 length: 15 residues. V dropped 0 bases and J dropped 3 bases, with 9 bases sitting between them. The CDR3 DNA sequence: TGTGCCAGCAGCTTAGCGGGGTTTTACTACAATGAGCAGTTCTTC. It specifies CASSLAGFYYNEQFF.

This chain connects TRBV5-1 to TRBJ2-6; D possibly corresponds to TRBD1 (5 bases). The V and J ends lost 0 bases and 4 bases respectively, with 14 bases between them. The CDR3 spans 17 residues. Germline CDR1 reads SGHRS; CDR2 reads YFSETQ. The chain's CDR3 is CASSLGDGHPGANVLTF. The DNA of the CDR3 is TGCGCCAGCAGCTTGGGGGATGGACACCCCGGGGCCAACGTCCTGACTTTC.

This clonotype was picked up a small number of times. This CDR3 is CAIAEGPLETQYF. DNA for the CDR3: TGTGCCATCGCCGAGGGGCCACTCGAGACCCAGTACTTC. J is TRBJ2-5 and V is TRBV10-3, with D perhaps being TRBD1 or TRBD2 (5 bases each). This CDR3 spans 13 amino acids. V lost 8 bases to trimming and J lost 5 bases, with 15 bases between them. The germline V gene has CDR1 ENHRY and CDR2 SYGVKD.

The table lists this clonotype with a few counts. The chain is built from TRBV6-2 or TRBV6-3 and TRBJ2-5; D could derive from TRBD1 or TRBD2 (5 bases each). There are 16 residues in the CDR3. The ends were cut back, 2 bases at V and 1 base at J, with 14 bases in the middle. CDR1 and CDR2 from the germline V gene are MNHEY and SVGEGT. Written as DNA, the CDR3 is TGTGCCAGCAGTTACCCGGGACGACCCAGCCAAGAGACCCAGTACTTC. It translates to CASSYPGRPSQETQYF.

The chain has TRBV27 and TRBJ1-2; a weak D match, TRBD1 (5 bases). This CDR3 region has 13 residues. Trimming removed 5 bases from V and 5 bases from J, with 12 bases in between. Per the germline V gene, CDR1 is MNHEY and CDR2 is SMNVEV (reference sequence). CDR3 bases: TGTGCCAGCAGTCAGAATGCAGGGTATGGCTACACCTTC. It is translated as CASSQNAGYGYTF.

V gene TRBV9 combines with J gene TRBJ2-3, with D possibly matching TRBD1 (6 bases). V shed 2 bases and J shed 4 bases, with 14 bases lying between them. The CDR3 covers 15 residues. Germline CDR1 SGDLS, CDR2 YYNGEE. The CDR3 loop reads CASSVGASQADTQYF. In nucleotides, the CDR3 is TGTGCCAGCAGCGTGGGGGCTTCTCAGGCAGATACGCAGTATTTT.

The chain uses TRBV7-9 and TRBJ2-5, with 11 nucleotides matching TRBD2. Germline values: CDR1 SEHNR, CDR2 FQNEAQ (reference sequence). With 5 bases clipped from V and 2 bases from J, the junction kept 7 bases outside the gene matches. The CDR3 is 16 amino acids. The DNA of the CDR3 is TGTGCCAGCAGCGGGCGACTAGCGGGGACTCAAGAGACCCAGTACTTC. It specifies CASSGRLAGTQETQYF.

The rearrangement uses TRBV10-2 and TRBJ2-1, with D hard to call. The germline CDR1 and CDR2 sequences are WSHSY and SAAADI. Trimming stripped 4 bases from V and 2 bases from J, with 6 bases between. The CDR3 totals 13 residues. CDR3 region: CASSAVPYNEQFF. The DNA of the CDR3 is TGCGCCAGCAGTGCGGTCCCCTACAATGAGCAGTTCTTC.

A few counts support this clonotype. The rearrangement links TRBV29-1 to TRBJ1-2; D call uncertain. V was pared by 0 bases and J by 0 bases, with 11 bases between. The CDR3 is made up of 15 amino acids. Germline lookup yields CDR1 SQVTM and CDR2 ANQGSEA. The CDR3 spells CSVEDGPTTNYGYTF. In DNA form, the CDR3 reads TGCAGCGTTGAAGATGGTCCGACAACTAACTATGGCTACACCTTC. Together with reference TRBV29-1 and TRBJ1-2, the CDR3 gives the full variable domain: SAVISQKPSRDICQRGTSLTIQCQVDSQVTMMFWYRQQPGQSLTLIATANQGSEATYESGFVIDKFPISRPNLTFSTLTVSNMSPEDSSIYLCSVEDGPTTNYGYTFGSGTRLTVV.

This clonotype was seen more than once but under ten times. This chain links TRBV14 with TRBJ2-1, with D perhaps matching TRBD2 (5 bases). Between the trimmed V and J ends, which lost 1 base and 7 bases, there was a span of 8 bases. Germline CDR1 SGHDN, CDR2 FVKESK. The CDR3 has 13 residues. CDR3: CASSQARENEQFF. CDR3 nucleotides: TGTGCCAGCAGCCAAGCAAGGGAGAATGAGCAGTTCTTC.

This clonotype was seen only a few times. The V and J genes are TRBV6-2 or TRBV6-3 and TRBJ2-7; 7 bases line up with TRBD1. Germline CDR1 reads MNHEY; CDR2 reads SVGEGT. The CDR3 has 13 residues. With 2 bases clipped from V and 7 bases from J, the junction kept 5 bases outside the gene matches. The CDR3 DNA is TGTGCCAGCAGTTACCGCGGCAGGGGGGAGCAGTACGTC. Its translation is CASSYRGRGEQYV.

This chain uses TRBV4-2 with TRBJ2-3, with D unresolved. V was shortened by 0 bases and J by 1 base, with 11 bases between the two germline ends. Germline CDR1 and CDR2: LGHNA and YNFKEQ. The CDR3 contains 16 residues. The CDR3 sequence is CASSQDPGYRTDTQYF. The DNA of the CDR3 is TGTGCCAGCAGCCAAGATCCCGGCTACCGCACAGATACGCAGTATTTT.

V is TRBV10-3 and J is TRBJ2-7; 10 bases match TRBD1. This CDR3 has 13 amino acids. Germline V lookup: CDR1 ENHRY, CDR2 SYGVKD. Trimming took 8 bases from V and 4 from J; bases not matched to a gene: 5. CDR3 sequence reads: CAISDRGPYEQYF. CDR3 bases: TGTGCCATCTCTGACAGGGGGCCGTACGAGCAGTACTTC.

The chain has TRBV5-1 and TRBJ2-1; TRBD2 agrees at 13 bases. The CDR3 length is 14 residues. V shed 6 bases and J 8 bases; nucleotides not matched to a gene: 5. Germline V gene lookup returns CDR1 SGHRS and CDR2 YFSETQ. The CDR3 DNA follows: TGCGCCAGCATCCTGACTAGCGGGGGGCATGAGCAGTTCTTC. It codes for CASILTSGGHEQFF.

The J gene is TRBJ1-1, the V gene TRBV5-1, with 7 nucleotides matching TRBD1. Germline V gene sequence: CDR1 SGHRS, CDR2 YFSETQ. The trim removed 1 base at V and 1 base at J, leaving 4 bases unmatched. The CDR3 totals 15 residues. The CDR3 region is CASSLIAGGNTEAFF. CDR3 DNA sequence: TGCGCCAGCAGCTTGATTGCAGGGGGGAACACTGAAGCTTTCTTT.

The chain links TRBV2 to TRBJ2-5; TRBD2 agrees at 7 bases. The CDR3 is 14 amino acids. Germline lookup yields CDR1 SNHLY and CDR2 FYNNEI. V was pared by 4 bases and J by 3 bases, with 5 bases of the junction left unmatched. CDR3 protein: CASSGREGEETQYF. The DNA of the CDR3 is TGTGCCAGCAGTGGGAGGGAGGGCGAAGAGACCCAGTACTTC.

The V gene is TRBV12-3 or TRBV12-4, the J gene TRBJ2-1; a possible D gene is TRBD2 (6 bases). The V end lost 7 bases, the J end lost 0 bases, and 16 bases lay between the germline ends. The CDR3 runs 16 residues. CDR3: CASTLGRRGSYNEQFF. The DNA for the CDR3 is TGTGCCAGCACCCTGGGGAGGCGGGGCTCCTACAATGAGCAGTTCTTC.

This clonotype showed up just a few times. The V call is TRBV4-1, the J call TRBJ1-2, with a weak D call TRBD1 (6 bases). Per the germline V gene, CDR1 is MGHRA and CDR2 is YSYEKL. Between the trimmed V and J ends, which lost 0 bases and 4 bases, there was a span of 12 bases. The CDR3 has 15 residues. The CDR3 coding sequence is TGCGCCAGCAGCCAAGATGCGGGGGCTAGCTATGGCTACACCTTC. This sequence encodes CASSQDAGASYGYTF.

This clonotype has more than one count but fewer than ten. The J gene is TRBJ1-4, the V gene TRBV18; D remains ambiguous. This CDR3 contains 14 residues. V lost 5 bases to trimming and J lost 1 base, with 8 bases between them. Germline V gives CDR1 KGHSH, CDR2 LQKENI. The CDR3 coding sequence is TGTGCCAGCTCATGGACCGAAACTAATGAAAAACTGTTTTTT. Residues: CASSWTETNEKLFF.

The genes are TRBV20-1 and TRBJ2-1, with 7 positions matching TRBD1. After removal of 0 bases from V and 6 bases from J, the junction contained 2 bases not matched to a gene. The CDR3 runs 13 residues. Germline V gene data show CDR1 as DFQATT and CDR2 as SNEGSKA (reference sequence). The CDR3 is CSARDWDSNEQFF. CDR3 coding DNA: TGCAGTGCTAGAGATTGGGACAGCAATGAGCAGTTCTTC.

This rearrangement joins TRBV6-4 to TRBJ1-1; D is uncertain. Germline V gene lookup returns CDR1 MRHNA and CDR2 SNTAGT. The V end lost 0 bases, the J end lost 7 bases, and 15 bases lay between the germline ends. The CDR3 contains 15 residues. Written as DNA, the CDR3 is TGTGCCAGCAGTGACTCGATTGAAAGGGTCGGTGAAGCTTTCTTT. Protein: CASSDSIERVGEAFF.